The clone carrying this TCR beta chain was seen a single time. This table comes from immunoSEQ multiplex PCR, and its TCRdb copy is limited to in-frame clones, with some not included. Here the sample spans hundreds of thousands of clones, around nine tenths being singletons. This entry is derived from a study of shared T cell receptors in the human thymus. This CDR3 region has 13 residues. Trimming left V 3 bases short and J 6 bases short, with 11 bases between. Germline CDR1 reads MDHEN; CDR2 reads SYDVKM. These records were also assigned to another study, of human thymus T cells. That study reports: Thymus tissue was removed during corrective cardiac surgery. Seemingly biased V and J gene usage marked thymic and blood repertoires.

This chain connects TRBV28 to TRBJ1-2; D possibly corresponds to TRBD1 (5 bases). The source is a boy younger than two with a congenital heart defect. Sequenced sample: thymocytes. For the CDR3, the DNA is TGTGCCAGCAGTTTTGCGGGGGGGGATGGCTACACCTTC. It specifies CASSFAGGDGYTF.